This is a list of T cell receptor beta chains from one sample in a study of blood T cell repertoires in COVID-19. The protocol was immunoSEQ multiplex PCR, while the TCRdb copy is restricted to in-frame clones and leaves out a portion. The sample consists of tens of thousands of clones, around 76% of them appearing once. Material for sequencing was peripheral blood. The receptor set was obtained from a human donor in a cohort sampled during active COVID-19. Each CDR3 is given with its conserved first and last residue. D genes are given only for firm matches. Not all rows give a size; the values are once, few, many and, for expanded clones, a class.

TRBJ1-5	once	TRBV19	TRBD1	15	CASSSTTGGPNAQHF	TGTGCCAGTAGTTCAACGACAGGGGGCCCCAACGCCCAGCATTTT
TRBJ1-4	-	TRBV2	-	15	CASSEQAVTNEKLFF	TGTGCCAGCAGTGAACAGGCAGTAACTAATGAAAAACTGTTTTTT
TRBJ1-2	-	TRBV6-6	TRBD1	16	CASSRSRDRGGHGYTF	TGTGCCAGCAGTCGAAGCCGGGACAGGGGGGGGCATGGCTACACCTTC
TRBJ1-4	-	TRBV6-5	-	14	CASSYSGGNEKLFF	TGTGCCAGCAGTTACTCGGGCGGGAATGAAAAACTGTTTTTT
TRBJ2-7	-	TRBV5-1	TRBD2	16	CASSPLTSGSSYEQYF	TGCGCCAGCAGCCCCCTTACTAGCGGGAGTTCCTACGAGCAGTACTTC
TRBJ1-2	-	TRBV6-5	-	15	CASRKDGTFSYGYTF	TGTGCCAGCAGAAAGGACGGGACTTTTAGCTATGGCTACACCTTC
TRBJ1-2	-	TRBV19	-	13	CASSNSPNYGYTF	TGTGCCAGTAGTAACTCCCCTAACTATGGCTACACCTTC
TRBJ1-6	few	TRBV27	-	15	CASNVDRLYNSPLHF	TGTGCCAGCAACGTGGACAGACTCTATAATTCACCCCTCCACTTT
TRBJ1-5	-	TRBV2	-	14	CASSSQGGNQPQHF	TGTGCCAGCAGTTCCCAGGGTGGCAATCAGCCCCAGCATTTT
TRBJ2-2	-	TRBV4-3	-	16	CASSQEQGVFTGELFF	TGCGCCAGCAGCCAAGAACAGGGCGTCTTCACCGGGGAGCTGTTTTTT
TRBJ2-7	-	TRBV6-1	TRBD2	17	CASSEGRTSMGSYEQYF	TGTGCCAGCAGTGAAGGACGGACTAGCATGGGTTCCTACGAGCAGTACTTC
TRBJ1-2	-	TRBV5-6	TRBD1	13	CASSPDRVRSYTF	TGTGCCAGCAGCCCCGACAGGGTTCGGAGCTACACCTTC
TRBJ2-7	-	TRBV5-6	TRBD2	14	CASRTSGRAYEQYF	TGTGCCAGCAGAACTAGCGGGAGGGCGTACGAGCAGTACTTC
TRBJ2-7	medium-sized	TRBV19	-	16	CASSIVFGTRGYEQYF	TGTGCCAGTAGTATAGTGTTTGGCACCCGGGGCTACGAGCAGTACTTC
TRBJ1-1	few	TRBV6-6	TRBD1	14	CASRYDRGRTEAFF	TGTGCCAGCAGGTACGACAGGGGGCGGACTGAAGCTTTCTTT
TRBJ2-7	-	TRBV7-8	-	11	CASSPQYEQYF	TGTGCCAGCAGCCCCCAATACGAGCAGTACTTC
TRBJ2-1	once	TRBV7-8	TRBD2	18	CASSSSSGRPPPLNEQFF	TGTGCCAGCAGCTCATCTAGCGGGAGGCCCCCCCCACTCAATGAGCAGTTCTTC
TRBJ1-1	few	TRBV9	-	15	CASSAPTGLNTEAFF	TGTGCCAGCAGCGCCCCGACAGGCCTGAACACTGAAGCTTTCTTT
TRBJ1-5	-	TRBV11-2	-	12	CASSHRGQPQHF	TGTGCCAGCAGCCACCGGGGTCAGCCCCAGCATTTT
TRBJ1-6	-	TRBV27	TRBD1	15	CASSPRQGWSSPLHF	TGTGCCAGCAGTCCCCGACAGGGGTGGAGTTCACCCCTCCACTTT
TRBJ2-1	-	TRBV4-1	TRBD2	18	CASSLFPPAGEVGNEQFF	TGCGCCAGCAGCCTCTTCCCCCCAGCGGGAGAAGTTGGCAATGAGCAGTTCTTC
TRBJ1-4	-	TRBV13	-	15	CASSPRQPGNEKLFF	TGTGCCAGCAGCCCTCGACAGCCGGGTAATGAAAAACTGTTTTTT
TRBJ1-2	-	TRBV30	-	16	CAWRGGNRITNYGYTF	TGTGCCTGGAGAGGGGGAAATCGGATTACTAACTATGGCTACACCTTC
TRBJ1-2	-	TRBV6-5	TRBD1	16	CASSYSGQGRHYGYTF	TGTGCCAGCAGTTATTCCGGACAGGGAAGGCACTATGGCTACACCTTC
TRBJ2-3	-	TRBV4-2	-	12	CASRASTDTQYF	TGTGCCAGCAGAGCTAGCACAGATACGCAGTATTTT
TRBJ2-7	-	TRBV11-2	-	14	CASSQGQGSTEQYF	TGTGCCAGCAGCCAAGGCCAGGGGTCGACCGAGCAGTACTTC
TRBJ2-7	-	TRBV21-1	-	15	CASSKPGPSSYEQYF	TGTGCCAGCAGCAAACCGGGTCCTAGCTCCTACGAGCAGTACTTC
TRBJ2-7	-	TRBV29-1	TRBD1	15	CSVASGTGGPYEQYF	TGCAGCGTTGCTTCCGGGACAGGGGGGCCCTACGAGCAGTACTTC
TRBJ2-7	few	TRBV7-8	-	14	CASSHAGQTYEQYF	TGTGCCAGCAGCCACGCCGGACAGACCTACGAGCAGTACTTC
TRBJ2-7	-	TRBV27	-	16	CASSFSLSSRTYEQYF	TGTGCCAGCAGTTTTAGTCTTTCGTCCAGGACCTACGAGCAGTACTTC
TRBJ2-7	-	TRBV7-2	TRBD2	15	CASSFTSGTGYEQYF	TGTGCCAGCAGCTTCACTAGCGGGACCGGCTACGAGCAGTACTTC
TRBJ1-1	few	TRBV7-9	TRBD1	11	CASSLDRGAFF	TGTGCCAGCAGCTTAGACAGGGGAGCTTTCTTT
TRBJ2-7	-	TRBV10-3	TRBD2	14	CATGDRGRADEQYF	TGTGCCACGGGGGATCGCGGGAGGGCCGACGAGCAGTACTTC